This is a list of T cell receptor beta chains from one sample in a study of blood T cell repertoires in COVID-19. The table came from immunoSEQ multiplex PCR; TCRdb's copy has only in-frame clones and leaves some out. The sample lists 200,000 to 250,000 clones; roughly 84% were seen once. Sequenced input: peripheral blood. These receptors all stem from a man aged 45 to 65 with active or convalescent COVID-19. Both conserved end residues are part of each CDR3. The order of the fields is V gene, J gene, CDR3 protein.

>TRBV5-8|TRBJ1-2
CASSLLDRGYGYTF
>TRBV15|TRBJ1-2
CATSKYALGYTF
>TRBV7-9|TRBJ2-5
CASRKLGQGTSQTQYF
>TRBV12-5|TRBJ2-3
CASGRGLASTDTQYF
>TRBV7-2|TRBJ2-7
CASSLGAGTGLTYEQYF
>TRBV5-1|TRBJ1-3
CASSLEGISGNTIYF
>TRBV11-1|TRBJ2-1
CASSSLAGVAYNEQFF
>TRBV14|TRBJ1-6
CASSLRQNYNSPLHF
>TRBV6-5|TRBJ2-1
CASTDGSVDEQFF
>TRBV7-2|TRBJ2-1
CASSLGTSNNEQFF
>TRBV4-1|TRBJ2-3
CASSQEGTRWQADTQYF
>TRBV7-9|TRBJ2-5
CASSPDFRKETQYF
>TRBV5-6|TRBJ2-5
CASSLVSSGLTETQYF
>TRBV29-1|TRBJ2-2
CSVRRNTGELFF
>TRBV10-3|TRBJ1-5
CAISGGENQPQHF
>TRBV7-3|TRBJ2-1
CASSQGNPYNEQFF
>TRBV11-2|TRBJ2-5
CASSLDFWASGILQETQYF
>TRBV28|TRBJ2-1
CASSPGLLSSYNEQFF
>TRBV3-1/TRBV3-2|TRBJ1-3
CASTGLSGNTIYF
>TRBV7-8|TRBJ2-1
CASSPHSGRGQQFF
>TRBV5-1|TRBJ1-5
CASSLDGGETQPQHF
>TRBV4-2|TRBJ2-6
CASSHNGQGRGSGANVLTF
>TRBV18|TRBJ1-5
CASSSGQFQPQHF
>TRBV6-4|TRBJ1-5
CASLVAGRYSNQPQHF
>TRBV19|TRBJ1-2
CASSRDRPYGYTF
>TRBV28|TRBJ1-5
CASRPPGQFNQPQHF
>TRBV21-1|TRBJ1-5
CASSKVETPNSNQPQHF
>TRBV2|TRBJ2-1
CASRSHPGQGTNEQFF
>TRBV19|TRBJ1-1
CASIRNTEAFF
>TRBV11-2|TRBJ1-1
CASSTGQTLRTEAFF
>TRBV28|TRBJ2-7
CASRHSTGSYEQYF
>TRBV15|TRBJ1-5
CATSRDWGDNQPQHF
>TRBV20-1|TRBJ1-6
CSASTGWGDSPLHF
>TRBV7-3|TRBJ1-1
CASSLTSGGYTEAFF
>TRBV28|TRBJ1-5
CATADRGNQPQHF
>TRBV7-2|TRBJ1-4
CASSRDYPTSEKLFF
>TRBV24-1|TRBJ1-2
CATSDRQGDGYTF
>TRBV7-2|TRBJ2-3
CASSPTSGSDTQYF
>TRBV5-1|TRBJ2-2
CASSSRLAGGNTGELFF
>TRBV19|TRBJ2-4
CASSPAETSAGYF
>TRBV6-5|TRBJ1-2
CASGGPGQGGGYTF
>TRBV5-6|TRBJ1-2
CASSFRTVSYGYTF
>TRBV11-3|TRBJ2-1
CASSSLRDNEQFF
>TRBV7-2|TRBJ1-1
CASSGTADTEAFF
>TRBV9|TRBJ1-1
CASSAQAQGNTEAFF
>TRBV27|TRBJ2-5
CASSLIGSVETQYF
>TRBV28|TRBJ2-6
CASSLAGQGFSGANVLTF
>TRBV28|TRBJ2-1
CASSSTPYEQFF
>TRBV27|TRBJ1-5
CASSPLEGIVNQPQHF
>TRBV27|TRBJ2-7
CASSPTGFYEQYF
>TRBV10-2|TRBJ2-3
CASSEWEGGADTQYF
>TRBV7-3|TRBJ2-3
CASSISSGGGTDTQYF
>TRBV2|TRBJ1-1
CASSPWTGENTEAFF
>TRBV27|TRBJ1-2
CASSLSGADSNYGYTF
>TRBV2|TRBJ2-3
CASSAPEGDTQYF
>TRBV6-5|TRBJ1-6
CASSRDTYNSPLHF